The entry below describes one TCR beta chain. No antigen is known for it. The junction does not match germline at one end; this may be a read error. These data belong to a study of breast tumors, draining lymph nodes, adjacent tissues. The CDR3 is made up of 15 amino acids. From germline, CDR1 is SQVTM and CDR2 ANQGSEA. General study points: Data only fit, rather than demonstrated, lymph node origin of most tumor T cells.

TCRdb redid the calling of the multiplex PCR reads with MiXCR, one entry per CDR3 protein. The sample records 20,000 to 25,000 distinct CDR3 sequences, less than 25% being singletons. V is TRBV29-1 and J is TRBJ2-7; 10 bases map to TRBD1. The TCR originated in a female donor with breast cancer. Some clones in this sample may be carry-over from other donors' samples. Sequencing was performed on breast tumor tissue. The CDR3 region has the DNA TGCAGCGCCCTTAGGACAGGGGGTAGTTCCTACGAGCAGCACTTC. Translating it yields CSALRTGGSSYEQHF.